This passage covers 4 T cell receptor beta chains from one sample sequenced in a study of blood T cell repertoires in COVID-19. Generated by immunoSEQ multiplex PCR, the TCRdb table keeps only in-frame clones and is missing some. This table has fewer than 350,000 clones, about 86% appearing once. The sequencing input was peripheral blood. Receptors were obtained from a woman in her twenties or thirties who had recovered from COVID-19.

The V call is TRBV7-8, the J call TRBJ2-5, with a weak D call TRBD1 (7 bases). CDR1 and CDR2 (germline): SGHVS, FQNEAQ. This CDR3 has 16 residues. V was pared by 5 bases and J by 4 bases, with 20 bases between. Here the CDR3 DNA reads TGTGCCAGCAGCCCCCGAGCAGGGGGACTTCGAGAGACCCAGTACTTC. Protein sequence: CASSPRAGGLRETQYF.

The J gene is TRBJ1-2, the V gene TRBV11-2; 8 bases align to TRBD1. This CDR3 contains 19 residues. V trimming: 2 bases; J trimming: 4 bases; junction bases outside the gene matches: 18. The germline V gene encodes CDR1 SGHAT and CDR2 FQNNGV. The CDR3 nucleotides read TGTGCCAGCAGCTTACCCCCGGCCCCGGGACAGGCGCACTCCTATGGCTACACCTTC. This sequence encodes CASSLPPAPGQAHSYGYTF.

The chain combines TRBV5-1 with TRBJ2-3; no clear D gene. V lost 4 bases and J 4 bases, leaving 7 bases between the germline ends. CDR3 length: 12 amino acids. Germline CDR1 is SGHRS and CDR2 is YFSETQ. The CDR3 sequence: CASSIPADTQYF. As DNA, the CDR3 is TGCGCCAGCAGCATACCGGCAGATACGCAGTATTTT.

V usage is TRBV30 and J usage is TRBJ2-5; TRBD2 aligns across 7 bases. Germline assignment: CDR1 GTSNPN and CDR2 SVGIG (reference sequence). V dropped 0 bases and J dropped 5; count of bases not matched to a gene: 12. This CDR3 has 16 residues. The CDR3, as DNA: TGTGCCTGGAGTGTGGAGCGGGGAATGAGCGTCGAGACCCAGTACTTC. This gives the protein CAWSVERGMSVETQYF.